The clone carrying this T cell receptor (beta chain) was counted ten times or more. Its antigen is unidentified. The data derive from a study of spatial heterogeneity in lung cancer. On each TCR cDNA molecule, a unique molecular identifier was present. TCRdb recomputed calls from the 5' RACE reads with MiXCR, one row per CDR3 protein. The table lists around 100,000 distinct CDR3 sequences, 4.4% of them singletons. The CDR3 contains 18 residues. V gave up 4 bases and J gave up 4 bases; unmatched junction bases: 10. CDR1 and CDR2 from the germline V gene are MNHEY and SMNVEV (reference sequence). Time point defined: sample taken at primary tumor resection. Study observations and caveats: For tumor T cells, estimated coverage reached only about 7% (alpha) and over 11% (beta). In tumors, expanded intratumoral alpha and beta TCR counts tracked mutation counts.

J is TRBJ2-3 and V is TRBV27, with TRBD2 matching 14 bases. This material consisted of lung tumor tissue, taken at surgery. The clonotype was recovered from a male donor with early-stage non-small cell lung cancer. CDR3 amino acids: CASSSVTSGRASADTQYF. As DNA, the CDR3 is TGTGCCAGCAGTTCCGTGACTAGCGGGAGGGCCAGCGCAGATACGCAGTATTTT.